This is a list of T cell receptor beta chains from one sample in a study of T cell responses to AZD1222 COVID-19 vaccine. The assay was immunoSEQ multiplex PCR, and TCRdb's table has in-frame clones only and misses some. The profile covers more than 130,000 clones, with 90% appearing a single time and around 3.5% taken by the ten largest. The material sequenced was peripheral blood, taken on day 0 of AZD1222 vaccination. All receptors derive from an adult in good health. CDR3s include the opening cysteine and the closing phenylalanine or tryptophan. D genes are given only for firm matches. Clone size is not always given. Where it is, it says once, few, many or a class for expanded clones.

size,D,V,J,DNA,CDR3
.,TRBD2,TRBV24-1,TRBJ2-3,TGTGCCACCAGTGATGGCCCCGGACTAGCGGGAGGGCGGAGCAAGCAGTATTTT,CATSDGPGLAGGRSKQYF
.,.,TRBV5-1,TRBJ1-2,TGCGCCAGCAGCTTGGGGGAAGGGTTGATTTATGGCTACACCTTC,CASSLGEGLIYGYTF
.,TRBD2,TRBV10-3,TRBJ2-5,TGTGCCATCTCGGGGGGACAAGAGACCCAGTACTTC,CAISGGQETQYF
.,.,TRBV5-1,TRBJ1-4,TGCGCCAGCAGCCAACGGACACTTAATGAAAAACTGTTTTTT,CASSQRTLNEKLFF
.,.,TRBV13,TRBJ1-2,TGTGCCAGCAGCCACCCGACCCTTGGCTATGGCTACACCTTC,CASSHPTLGYGYTF
.,TRBD1,TRBV6-5,TRBJ1-1,TGTGCCAGCAGTCAGACAGGGGGTGGGACTGAAGCTTTCTTT,CASSQTGGGTEAFF
.,.,TRBV15,TRBJ1-5,TGTGCCACCAGCAGTGGGACGGTAGGTAATCAGCCCCAGCATTTT,CATSSGTVGNQPQHF
.,TRBD1,TRBV18,TRBJ2-7,TGTGCCAGCTCACGGGACAGGGGCTACGAGCAGTACTTC,CASSRDRGYEQYF
.,.,TRBV30,TRBJ1-2,TGTGCCTGGAGGGGTCAGAACTATGGCTACACCTTC,CAWRGQNYGYTF
.,TRBD1,TRBV2,TRBJ1-1,TGTGCCAGCAGCGAAAGAGGCAGGGGGCTTGGCACTGAAGCTTTCTTT,CASSERGRGLGTEAFF
.,.,TRBV19,TRBJ2-7,TGTGCCAGTAGTATTAGCCTCATTGGGAATGAGGATGCCGAGCAGTACTTC,CASSISLIGNEDAEQYF
.,.,TRBV13,TRBJ1-3,TGTGCCAGCAGCTTGAGGGGCTCTGGAAACACCATATATTTT,CASSLRGSGNTIYF
.,TRBD1,TRBV19,TRBJ1-1,TGTGCCAGTAGACCAGGGACAGGCGTTGCTGAAGCTTTCTTT,CASRPGTGVAEAFF
.,.,TRBV9,TRBJ2-2,TGTGCCAGCAGCGTAGCTCCGGCATCCGGGGAGCTGTTTTTT,CASSVAPASGELFF
once,.,TRBV19,TRBJ1-5,TGTGCCAGTAGTACGGCGGGGCGGAATCAGCCCCAGCATTTT,CASSTAGRNQPQHF
.,.,TRBV15,TRBJ1-5,TGTGCCACCAGCAGACCTGGGGGGGGACAGCCCCAGCATTTT,CATSRPGGGQPQHF
.,.,TRBV25-1,TRBJ2-1,TGTGCCAGCAGTGAACACCCTCAAGGAGTTAATGAGCAGTTCTTC,CASSEHPQGVNEQFF
.,.,TRBV3-1/TRBV3-2,TRBJ2-5,TGTGCCAGCAGCCAAGATCAAGGAGGCCAAGAGACCCAGTACTTC,CASSQDQGGQETQYF
.,TRBD1,TRBV3-1/TRBV3-2,TRBJ1-1,TGTGCCAGCAGCCAAGGGGACAGGGTGTTCATGAACACTGAAGCTTTCTTT,CASSQGDRVFMNTEAFF
.,.,TRBV5-1,TRBJ2-7,TGCGCCAGCAGCTTGGAACCAGCTTCCTACGAGCAGTACTTC,CASSLEPASYEQYF
.,.,TRBV24-1,TRBJ1-3,TGTGCCACCAGTGACAGCTGGGGAAACACCATATATTTT,CATSDSWGNTIYF
.,.,TRBV5-1,TRBJ2-7,TGCGCCAGCAGCCGGGACCGCCCTAGACCTTACGAGCAGTACTTC,CASSRDRPRPYEQYF
.,TRBD2,TRBV5-4,TRBJ2-7,TGTGCCAGCAGCCAGGGACTAGCGGGGTCCTCTGACGAGCAGTACTTC,CASSQGLAGSSDEQYF
.,.,TRBV6-2/TRBV6-3,TRBJ2-1,TGTGCCAGCAGTTACCAATCCTTAGCGGCCTCCTACAATGAGCAGTTCTTC,CASSYQSLAASYNEQFF
.,.,TRBV5-1,TRBJ1-1,TGCGCCAGCAGCTCAATTAAGGCCACTGAAGCTTTCTTT,CASSSIKATEAFF
.,TRBD1,TRBV5-4,TRBJ1-5,TGTGCCAGCAGCCCGGGACAGGGGAGCCAGCCCCAGCATTTT,CASSPGQGSQPQHF
.,TRBD1,TRBV28,TRBJ1-1,TGTGCCAGCAGTTCCGGGGGACAGGGCAGGACTGAAGCTTTCTTT,CASSSGGQGRTEAFF
few,.,TRBV9,TRBJ1-2,TGTGCCAGCAGCGCGGCGGGGGGCTACACCTTC,CASSAAGGYTF
.,TRBD1,TRBV7-8,TRBJ1-1,TGTGCCAGCAGCTTAGAGGACAGGTCGAACACTGAAGCTTTCTTT,CASSLEDRSNTEAFF
.,TRBD2,TRBV11-3,TRBJ2-3,TGTGCCAGCAGCGGTGGACTAGCGGGGGGCGCAGATACGCAGTATTTT,CASSGGLAGGADTQYF
.,TRBD1,TRBV7-9,TRBJ1-1,TGTGCCAGCAGCTTGCCAGGGGGGTACACTGAAGCTTTCTTT,CASSLPGGYTEAFF
.,.,TRBV7-8,TRBJ1-4,TGTGCCAGCAGCGAACGGTGGGGAAATGAAAAACTGTTTTTT,CASSERWGNEKLFF
.,.,TRBV9,TRBJ1-2,TGTGCCAGCAGCGTGGCCGGCTATGGCTACACCTTC,CASSVAGYGYTF
.,TRBD1,TRBV10-3,TRBJ2-1,TGTGCCATGGGACAGGGGAACGATGAGCAGTTCTTC,CAMGQGNDEQFF
once,.,TRBV3-1/TRBV3-2,TRBJ1-5,TGTGCCAGCAGAGGGGATCCTAGGCAGCCCCAGCATTTT,CASRGDPRQPQHF